This TCR beta chain was captured by sequencing in a study of T cell changes during pregnancy in multiple sclerosis. The CDR3 has 13 residues. Germline assignment: CDR1 MNHEY and CDR2 SVGAGI. Losses at the gene ends were 8 bases for V and 8 bases for J; bases not matched to a gene: 10. Clones were read by immunoSEQ multiplex PCR, and TCRdb kept only the in-frame ones, dropping some. The sample yields tens of thousands of clones, around 90% seen once. The TCR sequence derives from a female donor in good health, enrolled as a control in a pregnancy study. Sequencing was performed on peripheral blood, taken in the third trimester of pregnancy. The genes are TRBV6-5 and TRBJ2-3; the match to TRBD1 covers 7 bases. CDR3 coding DNA: TGTGCCAGCCGAACAGGGGCCGCAGGTACGCAGTATTTT. Amino acids: CASRTGAAGTQYF.